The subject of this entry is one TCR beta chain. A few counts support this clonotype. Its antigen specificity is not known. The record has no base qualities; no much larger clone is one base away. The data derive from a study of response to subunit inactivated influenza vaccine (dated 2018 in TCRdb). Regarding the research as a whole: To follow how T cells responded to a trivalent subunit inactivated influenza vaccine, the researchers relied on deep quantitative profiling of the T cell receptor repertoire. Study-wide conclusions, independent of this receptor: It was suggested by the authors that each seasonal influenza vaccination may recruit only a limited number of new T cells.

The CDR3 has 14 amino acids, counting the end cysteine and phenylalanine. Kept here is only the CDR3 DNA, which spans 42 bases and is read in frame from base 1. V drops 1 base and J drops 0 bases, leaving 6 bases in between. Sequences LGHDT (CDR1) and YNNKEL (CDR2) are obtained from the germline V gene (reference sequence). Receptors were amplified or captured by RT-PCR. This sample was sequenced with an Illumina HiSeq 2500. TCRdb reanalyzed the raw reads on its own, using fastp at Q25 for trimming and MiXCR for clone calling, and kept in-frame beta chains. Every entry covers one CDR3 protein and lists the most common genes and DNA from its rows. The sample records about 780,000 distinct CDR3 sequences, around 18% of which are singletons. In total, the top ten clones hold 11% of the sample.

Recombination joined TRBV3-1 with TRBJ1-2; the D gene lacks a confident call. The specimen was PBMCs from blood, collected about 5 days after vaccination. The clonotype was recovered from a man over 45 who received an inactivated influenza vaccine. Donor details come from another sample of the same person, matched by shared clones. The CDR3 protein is CASSQGPANYGYTF. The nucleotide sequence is TGTGCCAGCAGCCAAGGGCCGGCTAACTATGGCTACACCTTC.